These 11 T cell receptor beta chains originate from one sample sequenced in a study of cytomegalovirus exposure and HLA in healthy donors. Sequenced by immunoSEQ multiplex PCR; TCRdb stores in-frame clones only, minus some. Of about 70,000 clones in the sample, approximately 95% were seen once. Sample: PBMCs. The receptor source for this set is a man between 18 and 35 years old in good health and CMV-seropositive.

This clone was seen just once. The J gene is TRBJ2-3, the V gene TRBV4-1, with D possibly matching TRBD1 (5 bases). Looked up from germline, CDR1 is MGHRA and CDR2 is YSYEKL. Trimming cost V 0 bases and J 2 bases, with 9 bases left between them. CDR3 length: 15 residues. The CDR3: CASSQDPTVTDTQYF. The DNA for the CDR3 is TGCGCCAGCAGCCAAGACCCGACAGTCACAGATACGCAGTATTTT.

The V and J genes are TRBV27 and TRBJ2-1, with D perhaps matching TRBD1 (6 bases). From germline, CDR1 is MNHEY and CDR2 SMNVEV (reference sequence). Trimming left V 0 bases short and J 9 bases short, with 9 bases between. This CDR3 has 13 residues. The CDR3 here is CASSLSEGVEQFF. The CDR3 DNA reads as TGTGCCAGCAGTTTATCTGAGGGGGTTGAGCAGTTCTTC.

CDR3 DNA sequence: TGTGCCATCAGTGCTATGGGGCATGGGGATGGCTACACCTTC. Protein: CAISAMGHGDGYTF. The chain employs TRBV10-3 and TRBJ1-2, with D perhaps TRBD1 (5 bases). The V gene's germline CDR1 is ENHRY and CDR2 SYGVKD. V was cut by 4 bases and J by 6 bases, with 15 bases left in between. The CDR3 has 14 residues.

V is TRBV28 and J is TRBJ1-3; tentatively, D is TRBD1 (5 bases). The germline V and J ends were trimmed by 6 bases and 4 bases, with 13 bases remaining between them. The CDR3 covers 14 residues. Germline V gene lookup returns CDR1 MDHEN and CDR2 SYDVKM. The CDR3 region is CASREAGDGNTIYF. CDR3 sequence (DNA): TGTGCCAGCAGGGAGGCGGGGGACGGAAACACCATATATTTT.

This clone came up once. This rearrangement joins TRBV13 to TRBJ2-7; D is perhaps TRBD2 (5 bases). Germline CDR1 and CDR2: PRHDT and FYEKMQ (reference sequence). CDR3 length equals 14 residues. V lost 5 bases and J lost 7, with 18 bases in between. The chain's CDR3 is CASSLGAAAREQYF. The CDR3 bases are TGTGCCAGCAGCCTCGGAGCGGCCGCTAGGGAGCAGTACTTC.

The chain recombines TRBV9 with TRBJ2-2; 8 bases map to TRBD1. The germline CDR1 and CDR2 sequences are SGDLS and YYNGEE. CDR3 size: 18 residues. The trim removed 0 bases at V and 2 bases at J, leaving 9 bases unmatched. The CDR3 DNA is TGTGCCAGCAGCGTAGGATTCGTACAGGGGGTCAACACCGGGGAGCTGTTTTTT. Translating it yields CASSVGFVQGVNTGELFF.

This chain connects TRBV29-1 to TRBJ2-7, with a weak D call TRBD2 (7 bases). Germline lookup yields CDR1 SQVTM and CDR2 ANQGSEA. The CDR3 is made up of 12 amino acids. The V end lost 4 bases, the J end lost 4 bases, and 11 bases lay between the germline ends. CDR3 region: CSVVQGGYEQYF. CDR3 nucleotide sequence: TGCAGCGTTGTACAGGGAGGGTACGAGCAGTACTTC.

V gene TRBV30 combines with J gene TRBJ2-1; no definite D call. Germline CDR1 is GTSNPN and CDR2 is SVGIG (reference sequence). The CDR3 loop spans 14 amino acids. V was pared by 3 bases and J by 1 base, with 10 bases between. Here the CDR3 reads CAWRGLGSYNEQFF. The CDR3 DNA follows: TGTGCCTGGAGGGGCCTTGGGTCCTACAATGAGCAGTTCTTC.

The chain employs TRBV21-1 and TRBJ2-3; the D segment call TRBD2 is taken from the table without a DNA check. TRBV21-1 is an annotated pseudogene. This CDR3 region has 16 residues. The CDR3 region is CASAGLSGNSTDTQYF. The CDR3 nucleotides are TGTGCCAGCGCCGGGTTGAGCGGGAATAGCACAGATACGCAGTATTTT.

The rearrangement links TRBV6-1 to TRBJ1-1; D not certain. The V and J ends lost 0 bases and 2 bases respectively, with 10 bases between them. The CDR3 has 15 amino acids. Germline-derived CDR1 and CDR2 are MNHNS and SASEGT. The CDR3 bases are TGTGCCAGCAGTGAAGCTGAGAACTTTAACACTGAAGCTTTCTTT. Residues: CASSEAENFNTEAFF.

The chain joins TRBV5-6 to TRBJ2-7, with TRBD1 identical over 10 bases. The CDR3 totals 16 residues. V gave up 0 bases and J gave up 0 bases; unmatched junction bases: 3. Germline V gene sequence: CDR1 SGHDT, CDR2 YYEEEE. The CDR3 DNA reads TGTGCCAGCAGCTTGGTCTGGACAGGGGGCTCCTACGAGCAGTACTTC. As protein: CASSLVWTGGSYEQYF. The full variable domain, completed using reference TRBV5-6 and TRBJ2-7, is DAGVTQSPTHLIKTRGQQVTLRCSPKSGHDTVSWYQQALGQGPQFIFQYYEEEERQRGNFPDRFSGHQFPNYSSELNVNALLLGDSALYLCASSLVWTGGSYEQYFGPGTRLTVT.